These 30 T cell receptor beta chains were sequenced from one sample in a study of CD8 T cells in Susac syndrome. RNA was extracted with the RNeasy kit, and a quantity of about 0.5 to 1 ug was reverse transcribed using random hexamers. TCRdb analysed the immunoSEQ multiplex PCR reads with MiXCR anew, one entry per CDR3 protein. The sample comprises 95,000 to 150,000 distinct CDR3 sequences, just under 95% of which are singletons, and 0.28% rests with the top ten. The sample consisted of CD8+ T cells from PBMCs. These receptors came from a human donor with Susac syndrome.

The CDR3 protein is CASSPLEGQIYNEQFF. DNA of the CDR3: TGTGCCAGCAGTCCCCTCGAGGGACAAATATACAATGAGCAGTTCTTC. V gene TRBV12-3 or TRBV12-4 combines with J gene TRBJ2-1, with TRBD1 as a possible D gene (6 bases). V was pared by 5 bases and J by 4 bases, with 18 bases between. The CDR3 extends over 16 amino acids.

This chain uses TRBV7-8 with TRBJ1-2, with no clear D. The CDR3 length is 14 residues. The V end was cut by 3 bases, the J end by 2 bases, with 10 bases between. Germline-derived CDR1 and CDR2 are SGHVS and FQNEAQ. Here the CDR3 reads CASSLKGLNYGYTF. Written as DNA, the CDR3 is TGTGCCAGCAGCTTGAAGGGCCTAAACTATGGCTACACCTTC.

The rearrangement joins TRBV15 to TRBJ2-7; D uncertain. In germline, CDR1 is LNHNV, CDR2 YYDKDF (reference sequence). This CDR3 is 13 amino acids long. Trimming pared 6 bases from V and 1 base from J, leaving 10 bases between. CDR3 coding DNA: TGTGCCACCAGGCCAGCGAGATCCTACGAGCAGTACTTC. This translates into CATRPARSYEQYF.

The rearrangement uses TRBV7-9 and TRBJ2-6, with 7 nucleotides matching TRBD2. CDR1 and CDR2 from the germline V gene are SEHNR and FQNEAQ (reference sequence). The CDR3 is 15 residues long. With 5 bases clipped from V and 6 bases from J, the junction kept 7 bases outside the gene matches. The CDR3 bases are TGTGCCAGCAGCCAAACCCGGGGGGAGGCCAACGTCCTGACTTTC. This encodes CASSQTRGEANVLTF.

The chain carries TRBV7-9 and TRBJ1-2, with D unresolved. CDR3 length: 14 amino acids. With 8 bases removed from V and 5 bases from J, the gap between germline ends came to 18 bases. Germline-derived CDR1 and CDR2 are SEHNR and FQNEAQ (reference sequence). The CDR3 spells CASYPGGSKYGYTF. The CDR3 DNA reads TGTGCCAGCTACCCGGGTGGTTCAAAGTATGGCTACACCTTC.

CDR3 sequence (DNA): TGCGCCAGCAGCCCTACCGAGGGCAGGGGGCAGCTAGATACGCAGTATTTT. Translating gives CASSPTEGRGQLDTQYF. The V call is TRBV4-1, the J call TRBJ2-3, with 8 bases that match TRBD1. V shed 4 bases and J 5 bases; nucleotides not matched to a gene: 14. The CDR3 runs 17 residues. Germline V lookup: CDR1 MGHRA, CDR2 YSYEKL.

The CDR3 loop is CASSQESLGYAFF. DNA of the CDR3: TGCGCCAGCAGCCAAGAGAGTTTGGGCTACGCTTTCTTT. The chain carries TRBV4-3 and TRBJ1-1; D is undetermined. The V gene's germline CDR1 is LGHNA and CDR2 YSLEER. The CDR3 runs to 13 residues. The V end was cut by 0 bases, the J end by 11 bases, with 13 bases between.

J is TRBJ1-2 and V is TRBV15; D is unresolved. Germline V lookup: CDR1 LNHNV, CDR2 YYDKDF (reference sequence). The CDR3 has 13 amino acids. The ends were cut back, 2 bases at V and 4 bases at J, with 8 bases in the middle. The CDR3 DNA is TGTGCCACCAGCAGAACGACGGGCTATGGCTACACCTTC. Its translation: CATSRTTGYGYTF.

The chain has TRBV13 and TRBJ2-7; 7 positions agree with TRBD1. In germline, CDR1 is PRHDT, CDR2 FYEKMQ (reference sequence). The CDR3 runs 14 residues. The V and J ends lost 5 bases and 3 bases, in that order; junction bases with no gene match: 7. The CDR3 DNA is TGTGCCAGCAGCCTGCCGGGACAGAACTACGAGCAGTACTTC. It yields the protein CASSLPGQNYEQYF.

V is TRBV5-4 and J is TRBJ1-2, with TRBD1 matching 7 bases. Trimming removed 7 bases from V and 6 bases from J; junction bases left unmatched: 15. CDR1 is SGHNT and CDR2 is YYREEE in the germline V gene (reference sequence). The CDR3 totals 15 residues. CDR3 in amino acids: CASSSMPGQRNGYTF. For the CDR3, the DNA is TGTGCCAGCTCTTCTATGCCGGGACAGAGGAATGGCTACACCTTC.

This clonotype showed up just once. The chain is built from TRBV12-3 or TRBV12-4 and TRBJ1-5, with D hard to call. The CDR3 sequence is 12 residues long. The V gene lost 8 bases and the J gene lost 4 bases, with 9 bases spanning the gap. CDR3 residues: CASLRGNQPQHF. The CDR3 DNA sequence: TGTGCCAGCCTGCGGGGAAATCAGCCCCAGCATTTT.

This chain connects TRBV20-1 to TRBJ2-7, with D possibly matching TRBD1 (5 bases). CDR1 and CDR2 (germline): DFQATT, SNEGSKA (reference sequence). The CDR3 spans 14 residues. The V and J ends lost 0 bases and 3 bases respectively, with 12 bases between them. The CDR3 DNA reads TGCAGTGCTAGAGATCTTCAGGGTGGCTACGAGCAGTACTTC. Its translation: CSARDLQGGYEQYF.

This clonotype was observed a single time. V gene TRBV4-3 combines with J gene TRBJ2-1, with 7 bases that match TRBD2. The CDR3 covers 15 residues. Per the germline V gene, CDR1 is LGHNA and CDR2 is YSLEER. V lost 0 bases and J lost 7; bases outside the gene matches: 6. The CDR3 coding sequence is TGCGCCAGCAGCCAAGATGTGCGGGGGACGAATGAGCAGTTCTTC. Protein product: CASSQDVRGTNEQFF.

This chain joins TRBV9 and TRBJ1-2, with D possibly TRBD1 on 5 matching bases. CDR1 SGDLS and CDR2 YYNGEE come from the germline V gene. The CDR3 consists of 16 residues. V lost 3 bases and J 4 bases, leaving 19 bases between the germline ends. The CDR3 spells CASSGGEGPPLYGYTF. CDR3 in DNA: TGTGCCAGCAGCGGGGGCGAAGGGCCCCCTCTCTATGGCTACACCTTC.

The CDR3 coding sequence is TGTGCCAGCAGTCCCTTGGGGAACTCTGGAAACACCATATATTTT. Translation gives CASSPLGNSGNTIYF. V is TRBV7-9 and J is TRBJ1-3; D call uncertain. The CDR3 contains 15 residues. With 6 bases removed from V and 0 bases from J, the gap between germline ends came to 12 bases. The germline CDR1 and CDR2 sequences are SEHNR and FQNEAQ (reference sequence).

This chain uses TRBV9 with TRBJ1-2; D may be TRBD1 (6 bases). CDR1 SGDLS and CDR2 YYNGEE come from the germline V gene. V was cut by 0 bases and J by 6 bases, with 12 bases left in between. This CDR3 region has 14 residues. In DNA, the CDR3 is TGTGCCAGCAGCGTAGAGACGGCAGGGGATGGCTACACCTTC. Protein: CASSVETAGDGYTF.

V gene TRBV19 combines with J gene TRBJ1-2, with 11 positions matching TRBD1. This CDR3 contains 13 residues. Germline assignment: CDR1 LNHDA and CDR2 SQIVND (reference sequence). The V and J ends lost 3 bases and 8 bases, in that order; junction bases with no gene match: 2. The CDR3 region has the DNA TGTGCCAGTAGTATCGGGACAGGGGGAGGCTACACCTTC. Translating it yields CASSIGTGGGYTF. The full variable domain, rest sourced from reference TRBV19 and TRBJ1-2, is DGGITQSPKYLFRKEGQNVTLSCEQNLNHDAMYWYRQDPGQGLRLIYYSQIVNDFQKGDIAEGYSVSREKKESFPLTVTSAQKNPTAFYLCASSIGTGGGYTFGSGTRLTVV.

The rearrangement links TRBV4-3 to TRBJ2-1, with 12 nucleotides matching TRBD2. V lost 0 bases and J lost 7; bases outside the gene matches: 10. Germline V gene data show CDR1 as LGHNA and CDR2 as YSLEER. The CDR3 length is 18 residues. In DNA form, the CDR3 reads TGCGCCAGCAGCCAAGATGCGGCTAGCGGGGGGGCGGGAAATGAGCAGTTCTTC. This encodes CASSQDAASGGAGNEQFF.

The gene calls are TRBV20-1 and TRBJ2-1; D perhaps matches TRBD2 (5 bases). The CDR3 runs to 11 residues. V gave up 1 base and J gave up 7 bases, with 5 bases separating them. CDR1 and CDR2 from the germline V gene are DFQATT and SNEGSKA (reference sequence). CDR3 sequence (DNA): TGCAGTGCTAGAGGAGGGAATGAGCAGTTCTTC. It codes for CSARGGNEQFF.

Concerning this clonotype itself: Its ends do not fully match the called genes, so a read error is possible. The chain is built from TRBV11-3 and TRBJ1-1, with D possibly matching TRBD1 (5 bases). Germline V CDR1 and CDR2: SGHNT, YENEEA. The CDR3 has 14 amino acids. The CDR3 coding sequence is TGTGCCAGCAGCTTAGGCAGGGAGAACAATGAAGCTTTCTTT. This codes for CASSLGRENNEAFF.

The rearrangement uses TRBV6-5 and TRBJ2-2; D is unresolved. The V gene lost 2 bases and the J gene lost 6 bases, with 7 bases spanning the gap. Germline-derived CDR1 and CDR2 are MNHEY and SVGAGI. The CDR3 is 13 residues long. Here the CDR3 reads CASSYRAAGELFF. The CDR3 DNA reads as TGTGCCAGCAGTTACCGTGCGGCCGGGGAGCTGTTTTTT.

The chain uses TRBV15 and TRBJ2-1; D is possibly TRBD1 or TRBD2 (5 bases each). The germline CDR1 and CDR2 sequences are LNHNV and YYDKDF (reference sequence). CDR3 length equals 14 residues. The V end was cut by 1 base, the J end by 5 bases, with 9 bases between. The CDR3 is CATSRAWGNNEQFF. The CDR3 nucleotides are TGTGCCACCAGCAGAGCATGGGGGAACAATGAGCAGTTCTTC.

The J gene is TRBJ2-1, the V gene TRBV6-1, with D possibly being TRBD2 (5 bases). The CDR3 runs to 16 residues. The germline CDR1 and CDR2 sequences are MNHNS and SASEGT. Between the trimmed V and J ends, which lost 6 bases and 0 bases, there was a span of 15 bases. The DNA for the CDR3 is TGTGCCAGCAGACCAGGCGGGCCCAGCTCCTACAATGAGCAGTTCTTC. It translates to CASRPGGPSSYNEQFF.

The chain combines TRBV2 with TRBJ2-7; D ambiguous. The germline V gene has CDR1 SNHLY and CDR2 FYNNEI. This CDR3 spans 14 amino acids. Trimming left V 3 bases short and J 0 bases short, with 9 bases between. The CDR3 here is CASSDNPTSYEQYF. As DNA, the CDR3 is TGTGCCAGCAGTGATAATCCTACCTCCTACGAGCAGTACTTC.

The chain links TRBV29-1 to TRBJ1-2; 8 bases match TRBD1. V shed 2 bases and J 8 bases; nucleotides not matched to a gene: 7. Germline V gene sequence: CDR1 SQVTM, CDR2 ANQGSEA. The CDR3 contains 13 residues. CDR3 coding DNA: TGCAGCGTTGAACGGCAGGGGGCGGAGGGCTACACCTTC. Protein: CSVERQGAEGYTF.

The V call is TRBV5-4, the J call TRBJ1-6; possibly TRBD1 for D (5 bases). Looked up from germline, CDR1 is SGHNT and CDR2 is YYREEE (reference sequence). The CDR3 sequence is 17 residues long. V was clipped by 1 base and J by 1 base, with 12 bases between them. Here the CDR3 reads CASSLILGPSYNSPLHF. CDR3 coding DNA: TGTGCCAGCAGCTTGATTTTGGGGCCATCCTATAATTCACCCCTCCACTTT.

CDR3 DNA: TGCAGTGCTACATACCTGGACAGGGCCGGATTTGACTCCTACAATGAGCAGTTCTTC. Translation: CSATYLDRAGFDSYNEQFF. V usage is TRBV20-1 and J usage is TRBJ2-1, with 8 bases fitting TRBD1. CDR3 size: 19 residues. From germline, CDR1 is DFQATT and CDR2 SNEGSKA (reference sequence). J lost 0 bases, V lost 4 bases, and 17 bases had no gene match.

This chain links TRBV30 with TRBJ2-5; 8 bases line up with TRBD1. This CDR3 region has 16 residues. Germline V gives CDR1 GTSNPN, CDR2 SVGIG (reference sequence). The junction had 10 bases not matched to a gene; V was cut back by 0 bases and J by 4 bases. The CDR3 protein is CAWSVHPRQGRETQYF. The CDR3 DNA follows: TGTGCCTGGAGTGTACACCCGAGACAGGGGCGAGAGACCCAGTACTTC.

V and J are TRBV13 and TRBJ2-5, with a possible D match to TRBD1 (7 bases). Germline V CDR1 and CDR2: PRHDT, FYEKMQ (reference sequence). The V gene lost 5 bases and the J gene lost 5 bases, with 15 bases spanning the gap. The CDR3 is 14 amino acids. In nucleotides, the CDR3 is TGTGCCAGCAGCCCTAGACAGGGAGGCGAGACCCAGTACTTC. Translating gives CASSPRQGGETQYF.

The chain links TRBV12-3 or TRBV12-4 to TRBJ2-1; D possibly corresponds to TRBD1 (5 bases). Trimming left V 7 bases short and J 12 bases short, with 13 bases between. The CDR3 consists of 11 residues. The CDR3 DNA sequence: TGTGCCAGCACCTTAGGGGTTGTGCAGTTCTTC. It specifies CASTLGVVQFF.